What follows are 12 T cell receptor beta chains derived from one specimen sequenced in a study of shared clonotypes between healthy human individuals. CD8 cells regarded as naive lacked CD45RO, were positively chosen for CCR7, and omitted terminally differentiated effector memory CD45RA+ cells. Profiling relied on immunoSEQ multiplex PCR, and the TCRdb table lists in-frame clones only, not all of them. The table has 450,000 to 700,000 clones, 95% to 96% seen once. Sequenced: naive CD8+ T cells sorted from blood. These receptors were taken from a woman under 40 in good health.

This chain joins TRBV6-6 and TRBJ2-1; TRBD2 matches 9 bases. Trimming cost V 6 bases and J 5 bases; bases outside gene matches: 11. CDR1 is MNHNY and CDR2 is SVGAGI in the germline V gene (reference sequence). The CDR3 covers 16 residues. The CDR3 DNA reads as TGTGCCAGCAGCGCTTGGGTGGTAGCGGGGGACAATGAGCAGTTCTTC. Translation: CASSAWVVAGDNEQFF.

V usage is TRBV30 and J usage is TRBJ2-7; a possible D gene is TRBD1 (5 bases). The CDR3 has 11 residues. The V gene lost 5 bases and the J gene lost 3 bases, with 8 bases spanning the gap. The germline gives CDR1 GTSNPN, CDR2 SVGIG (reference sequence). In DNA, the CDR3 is TGTGCCTGGTCGACAGACTACGAGCAGTACTTC. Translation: CAWSTDYEQYF.

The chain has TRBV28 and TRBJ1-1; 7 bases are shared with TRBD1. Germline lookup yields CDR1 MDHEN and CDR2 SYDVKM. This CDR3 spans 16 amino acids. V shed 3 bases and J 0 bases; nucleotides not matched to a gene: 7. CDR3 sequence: CASSLETGKMNTEAFF. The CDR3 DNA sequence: TGTGCCAGCAGTTTGGAGACAGGGAAGATGAACACTGAAGCTTTCTTT.

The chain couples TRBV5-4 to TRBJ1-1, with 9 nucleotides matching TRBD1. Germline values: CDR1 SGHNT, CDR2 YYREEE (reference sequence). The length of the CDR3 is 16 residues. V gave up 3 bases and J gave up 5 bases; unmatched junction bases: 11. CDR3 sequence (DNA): TGTGCCAGCAGCTCACCGGGACAGGGCTTCGGAACTGAAGCTTTCTTT. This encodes CASSSPGQGFGTEAFF.

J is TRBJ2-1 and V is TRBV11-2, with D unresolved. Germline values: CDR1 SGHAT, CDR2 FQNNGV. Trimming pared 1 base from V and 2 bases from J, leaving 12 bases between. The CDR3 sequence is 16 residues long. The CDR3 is CASSLGGREPYNEQFF. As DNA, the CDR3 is TGTGCCAGCAGCTTAGGAGGAAGGGAACCCTACAATGAGCAGTTCTTC.

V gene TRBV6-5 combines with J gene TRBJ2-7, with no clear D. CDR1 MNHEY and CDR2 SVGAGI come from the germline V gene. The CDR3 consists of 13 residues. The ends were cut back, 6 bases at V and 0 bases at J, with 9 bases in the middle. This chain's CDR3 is CASSTSTSYEQYF. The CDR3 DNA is TGTGCCAGCAGCACTTCTACCTCCTACGAGCAGTACTTC.

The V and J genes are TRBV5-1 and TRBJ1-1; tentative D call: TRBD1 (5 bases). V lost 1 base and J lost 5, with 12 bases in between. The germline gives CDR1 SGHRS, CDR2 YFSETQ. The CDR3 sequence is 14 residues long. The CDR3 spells CASSLTGVGTEAFF. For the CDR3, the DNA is TGCGCCAGCAGCTTGACGGGGGTTGGGACTGAAGCTTTCTTT.

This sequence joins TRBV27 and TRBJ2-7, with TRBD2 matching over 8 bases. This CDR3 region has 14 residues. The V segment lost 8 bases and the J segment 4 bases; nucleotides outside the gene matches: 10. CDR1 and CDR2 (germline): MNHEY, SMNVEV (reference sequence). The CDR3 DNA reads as TGTGCCAGCTCCGACAGCGGGAGCGCGTACGAGCAGTACTTC. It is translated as CASSDSGSAYEQYF.

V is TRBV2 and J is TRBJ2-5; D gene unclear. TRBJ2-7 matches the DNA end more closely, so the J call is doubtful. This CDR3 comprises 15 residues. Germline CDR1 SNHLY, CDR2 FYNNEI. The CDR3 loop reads CASSERAVTAYEQYF. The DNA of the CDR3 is TGTGCCAGCAGCGAAAGGGCGGTCACAGCCTACGAGCAGTACTTC.

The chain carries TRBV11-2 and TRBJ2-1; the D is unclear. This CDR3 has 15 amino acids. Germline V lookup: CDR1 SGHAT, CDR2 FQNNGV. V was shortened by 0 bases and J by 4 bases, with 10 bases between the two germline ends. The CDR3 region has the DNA TGTGCCAGCAGCTTAGACTGGTCCTTATACAATGAGCAGTTCTTC. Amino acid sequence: CASSLDWSLYNEQFF. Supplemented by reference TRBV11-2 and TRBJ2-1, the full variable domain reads EAGVAQSPRYKIIEKRQSVAFWCNPISGHATLYWYQQILGQGPKLLIQFQNNGVVDDSQLPKDRFSAERLKGVDSTLKIQPAKLEDSAVYLCASSLDWSLYNEQFFGPGTRLTVL.

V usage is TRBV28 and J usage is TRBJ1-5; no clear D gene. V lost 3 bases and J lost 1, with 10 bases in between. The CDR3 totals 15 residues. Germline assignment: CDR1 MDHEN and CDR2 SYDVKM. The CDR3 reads CASSFQGWSNQPQHF. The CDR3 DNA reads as TGTGCCAGCAGTTTTCAAGGGTGGAGCAATCAGCCCCAGCATTTT.

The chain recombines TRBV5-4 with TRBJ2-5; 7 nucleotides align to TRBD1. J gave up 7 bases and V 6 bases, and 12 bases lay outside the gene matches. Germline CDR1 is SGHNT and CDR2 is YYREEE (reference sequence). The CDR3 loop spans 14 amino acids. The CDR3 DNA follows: TGTGCCAGCACTACCCAAACAGGGGTCGCGACCCAGTACTTC. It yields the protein CASTTQTGVATQYF.